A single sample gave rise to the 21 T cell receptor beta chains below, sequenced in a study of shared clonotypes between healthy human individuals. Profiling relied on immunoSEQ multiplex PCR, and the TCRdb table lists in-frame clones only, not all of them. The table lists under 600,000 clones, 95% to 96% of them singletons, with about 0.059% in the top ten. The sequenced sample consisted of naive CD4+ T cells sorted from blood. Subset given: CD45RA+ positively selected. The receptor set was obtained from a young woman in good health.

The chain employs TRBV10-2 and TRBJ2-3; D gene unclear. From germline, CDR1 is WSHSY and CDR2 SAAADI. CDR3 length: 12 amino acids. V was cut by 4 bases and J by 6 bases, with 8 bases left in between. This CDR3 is CASSGDSDTQYF. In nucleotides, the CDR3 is TGCGCCAGCAGTGGTGATAGCGATACGCAGTATTTT.

The CDR3 loop is CASSADVGRSAQYF. CDR3 DNA sequence: TGTGCCAGCAGCGCCGACGTGGGTAGGTCGGCGCAGTATTTT. The gene calls are TRBV25-1 and TRBJ2-3; D is ambiguous. The V end lost 6 bases, the J end lost 10 bases, and 20 bases lay between the germline ends. CDR1 is MGHDK and CDR2 is SYGVNS in the germline V gene. The CDR3 runs 14 residues. Using reference TRBV25-1 and TRBJ2-3 for the parts outside the CDR3, the full variable domain is EADIYQTPRYLVIGTGKKITLECSQTMGHDKMYWYQQDPGMELHLIHYSYGVNSTEKGDLSSESTVSRIRTEHFPLTLESARPSHTSQYLCASSADVGRSAQYFGPGTRLTVL.

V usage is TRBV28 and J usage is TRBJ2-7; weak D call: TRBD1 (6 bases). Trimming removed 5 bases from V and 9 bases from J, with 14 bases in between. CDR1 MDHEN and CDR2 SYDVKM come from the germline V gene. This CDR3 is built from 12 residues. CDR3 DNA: TGTGCCAGCAGTGCGTACAGGGTAGCGCAGTACTTC. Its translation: CASSAYRVAQYF.

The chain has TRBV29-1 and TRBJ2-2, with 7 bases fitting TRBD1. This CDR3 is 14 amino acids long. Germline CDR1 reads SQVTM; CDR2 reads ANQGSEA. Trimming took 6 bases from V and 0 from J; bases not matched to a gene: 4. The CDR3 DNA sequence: TGCAGCGTAAGGGACAGTACGAACACCGGGGAGCTGTTTTTT. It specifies CSVRDSTNTGELFF.

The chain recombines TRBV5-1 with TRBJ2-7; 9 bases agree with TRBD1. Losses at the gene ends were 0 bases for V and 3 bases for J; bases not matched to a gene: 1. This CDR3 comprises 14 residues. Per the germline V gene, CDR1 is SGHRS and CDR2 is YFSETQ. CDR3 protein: CASSLAGQGYEQYF. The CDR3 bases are TGCGCCAGCAGCTTGGCGGGACAGGGCTACGAGCAGTACTTC. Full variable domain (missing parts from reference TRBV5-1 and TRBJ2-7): KAGVTQTPRYLIKTRGQQVTLSCSPISGHRSVSWYQQTPGQGLQFLFEYFSETQRNKGNFPGRFSGRQFSNSRSEMNVSTLELGDSALYLCASSLAGQGYEQYFGPGTRLTVT.

The chain's CDR3 is CASSFSSGKWQPQHF. The CDR3 bases are TGTGCCAGCAGTTTTTCTTCCGGGAAATGGCAGCCCCAGCATTTT. The chain recombines TRBV28 with TRBJ1-5; no definite D call. CDR1 MDHEN and CDR2 SYDVKM come from the germline V gene. This CDR3 spans 15 amino acids. The V end lost 3 bases, the J end lost 7 bases, and 16 bases lay between the germline ends.

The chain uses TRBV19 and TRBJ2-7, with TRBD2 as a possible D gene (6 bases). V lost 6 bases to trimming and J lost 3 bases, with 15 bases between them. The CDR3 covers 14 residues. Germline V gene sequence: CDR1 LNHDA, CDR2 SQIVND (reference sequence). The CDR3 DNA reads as TGTGCCAGTAGCCCGGGACTCCAAGACTACGAGCAGTACTTC. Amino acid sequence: CASSPGLQDYEQYF.

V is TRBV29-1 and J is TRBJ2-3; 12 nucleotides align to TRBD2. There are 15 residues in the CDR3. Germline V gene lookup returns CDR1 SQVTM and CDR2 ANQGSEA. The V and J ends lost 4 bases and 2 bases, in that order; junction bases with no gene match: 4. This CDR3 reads CSVGLAGGPTDTQYF. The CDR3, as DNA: TGCAGCGTTGGCCTAGCGGGAGGGCCCACAGATACGCAGTATTTT.

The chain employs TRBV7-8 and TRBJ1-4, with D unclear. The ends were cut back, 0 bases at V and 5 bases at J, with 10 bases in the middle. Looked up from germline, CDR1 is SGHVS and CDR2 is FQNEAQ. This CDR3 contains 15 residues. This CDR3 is CASSLARQKNEKLFF. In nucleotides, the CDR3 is TGTGCCAGCAGCTTAGCTCGCCAGAAAAATGAAAAACTGTTTTTT.

CDR3 coding DNA: TGTGCCAGCAGTTACTCTGGGAAAACCTCAACGAAACATACGCAGTATTTT. It yields the protein CASSYSGKTSTKHTQYF. J is TRBJ2-3 and V is TRBV6-7; D is undetermined. Being an ORF, TRBV6-7 has a function that is uncertain. This CDR3 is built from 17 residues. The germline V and J ends were trimmed by 0 bases and 7 bases, with 20 bases remaining between them.

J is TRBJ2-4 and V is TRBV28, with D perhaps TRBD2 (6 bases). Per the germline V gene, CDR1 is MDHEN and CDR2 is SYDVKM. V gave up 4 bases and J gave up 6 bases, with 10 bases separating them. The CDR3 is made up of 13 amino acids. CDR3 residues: CASSYGTLNIQYF. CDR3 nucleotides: TGTGCCAGCAGTTACGGGACTTTAAACATTCAGTACTTC.

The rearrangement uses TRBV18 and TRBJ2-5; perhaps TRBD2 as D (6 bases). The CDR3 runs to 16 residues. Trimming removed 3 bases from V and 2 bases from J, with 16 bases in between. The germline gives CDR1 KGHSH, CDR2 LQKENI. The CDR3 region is CASSPRSDRGQETQYF. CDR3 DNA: TGTGCCAGCTCACCTCGAAGTGACCGGGGGCAAGAGACCCAGTACTTC.

Here the CDR3 DNA reads TGTGCCAGCAGTGAAATTACTCTCTACGAGCAGTACTTC. Protein sequence: CASSEITLYEQYF. This sequence joins TRBV6-1 and TRBJ2-7; D unclear. This CDR3 is built from 13 residues. Germline loops: CDR1 MNHNS, CDR2 SASEGT. V was clipped by 2 bases and J by 3 bases, with 8 bases between them.

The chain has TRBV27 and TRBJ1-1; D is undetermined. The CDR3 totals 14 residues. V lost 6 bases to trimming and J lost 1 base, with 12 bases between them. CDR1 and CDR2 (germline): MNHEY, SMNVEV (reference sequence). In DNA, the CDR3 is TGTGCCAGCAGCTCGAAACGGACGAACACTGAAGCTTTCTTT. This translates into CASSSKRTNTEAFF.

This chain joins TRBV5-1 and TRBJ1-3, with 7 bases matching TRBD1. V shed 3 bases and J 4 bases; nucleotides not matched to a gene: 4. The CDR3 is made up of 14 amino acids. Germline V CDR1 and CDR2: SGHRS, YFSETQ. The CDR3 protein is CASSSGTEGNTIYF. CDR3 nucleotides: TGCGCCAGCAGCTCCGGGACAGAGGGAAACACCATATATTTT.

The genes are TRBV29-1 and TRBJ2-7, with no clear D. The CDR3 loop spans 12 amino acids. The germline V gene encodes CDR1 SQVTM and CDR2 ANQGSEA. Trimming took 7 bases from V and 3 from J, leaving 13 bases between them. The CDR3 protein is CSAAGQNYEQYF. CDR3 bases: TGCAGCGCGGCAGGTCAGAACTACGAGCAGTACTTC.

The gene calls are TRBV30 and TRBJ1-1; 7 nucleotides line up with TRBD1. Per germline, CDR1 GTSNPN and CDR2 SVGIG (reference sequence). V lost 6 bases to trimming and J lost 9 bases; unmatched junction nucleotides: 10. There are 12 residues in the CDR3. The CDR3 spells CACRSRRGQAFF. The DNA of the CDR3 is TGTGCCTGCCGATCGAGGAGGGGGCAAGCTTTCTTT.

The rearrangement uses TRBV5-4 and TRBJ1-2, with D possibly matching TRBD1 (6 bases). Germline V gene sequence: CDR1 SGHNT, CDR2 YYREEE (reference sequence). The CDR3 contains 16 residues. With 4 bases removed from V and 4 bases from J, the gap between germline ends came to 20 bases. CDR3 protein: CASSGGALEGIYGYTF. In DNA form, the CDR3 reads TGTGCCAGCAGCGGGGGGGCCTTAGAGGGGATCTATGGCTACACCTTC. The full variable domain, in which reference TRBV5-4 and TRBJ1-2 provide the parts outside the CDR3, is ETGVTQSPTHLIKTRGQQVTLRCSSQSGHNTVSWYQQALGQGPQFIFQYYREEENGRGNFPPRFSGLQFPNYSSELNVNALELDDSALYLCASSGGALEGIYGYTFGSGTRLTVV.

The CDR3 DNA reads TGTGCCAGTAGTGCGGGACCTGGAACTTACACTGAAGCTTTCTTT. Its protein product is CASSAGPGTYTEAFF. The genes are TRBV19 and TRBJ1-1, with D perhaps TRBD1 (5 bases). V shed 5 bases and J shed 3 bases, with 16 bases lying between them. Germline V gene lookup returns CDR1 LNHDA and CDR2 SQIVND (reference sequence). This CDR3 spans 15 amino acids.

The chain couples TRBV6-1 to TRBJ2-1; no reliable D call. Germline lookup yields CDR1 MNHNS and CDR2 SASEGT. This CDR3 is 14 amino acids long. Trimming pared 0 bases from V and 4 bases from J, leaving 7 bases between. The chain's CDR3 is CASSEAGSYNEQFF. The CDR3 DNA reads TGTGCCAGCAGTGAAGCGGGGTCTTACAATGAGCAGTTCTTC.

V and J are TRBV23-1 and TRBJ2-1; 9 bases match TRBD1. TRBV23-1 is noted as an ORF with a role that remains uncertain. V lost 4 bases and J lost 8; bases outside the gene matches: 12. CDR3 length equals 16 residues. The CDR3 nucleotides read TGCGCCAGCAGTCCCCGGGTGGACAGGGGTATGGATGAGCAGTTCTTC. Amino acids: CASSPRVDRGMDEQFF.